These T cell receptor beta chains were read from a single sample in a study of blood T cell repertoires in COVID-19. Assay: immunoSEQ multiplex PCR; the TCRdb copy retains only in-frame clones and omits some. The sample has approximately 230,000 clones; about 80% are singletons. Sample: PBMCs or T cells enriched from blood (not recorded which). The receptor set was obtained from a man aged 40-55 years who had recovered from COVID-19. CDR3s include the opening cysteine and the closing phenylalanine or tryptophan. A D gene is named only where the DNA matches it firmly. Clone size is given for some rows only: seen once, a few or many times, or a class if the clone is expanded.

j_gene,v_gene,abundance,d_gene,CDR3aa,CDR3nt
TRBJ1-6,TRBV27,.,.,CASSPTGQLQSFLNSPLHF,TGTGCCAGCAGTCCTACCGGACAGCTCCAATCTTTCCTTAATTCACCCCTCCACTTT
TRBJ1-2,TRBV5-4,few,TRBD1,CASSLVRRQGKHHGYTF,TGTGCCAGCAGCTTGGTAAGGAGACAGGGGAAACACCATGGCTACACCTTC
TRBJ2-7,TRBV28,few,.,CASMDSLSYEQYF,TGTGCCAGCATGGACTCCCTCTCCTACGAGCAGTACTTC
TRBJ2-7,TRBV6-5,.,.,CASSQDTYEQYF,TGTGCCAGCAGCCAGGACACCTACGAGCAGTACTTC
TRBJ2-2,TRBV3-1/TRBV3-2,.,TRBD1,CASSRQGDTGELFF,TGTGCCAGCAGCCGGCAGGGGGACACCGGGGAGCTGTTTTTT
TRBJ1-5,TRBV2,.,.,CASSLLGRNQPQHF,TGTGCCAGCAGCCTGCTTGGTAGAAATCAGCCCCAGCATTTT
TRBJ2-5,TRBV12-3/TRBV12-4,.,.,CASSQYQETQYF,TGTGCCAGCAGCCAATACCAAGAGACCCAGTACTTC
TRBJ1-1,TRBV11-2,.,.,CASSLLPGQTNTEAFF,TGTGCCAGCAGCTTACTTCCAGGACAGACGAACACTGAAGCTTTCTTT
TRBJ2-6,TRBV11-2,.,.,CASTRFGANVLTF,TGTGCCAGCACCCGGTTTGGGGCCAACGTCCTGACTTTC
TRBJ2-3,TRBV9,.,.,CASSVELVGPDTQYF,TGTGCCAGCAGCGTAGAACTAGTAGGTCCAGATACGCAGTATTTT
TRBJ1-2,TRBV4-1,.,TRBD1,CASTRTGLWYGYTF,TGCGCCAGCACTCGGACAGGGTTGTGGTATGGCTACACCTTC
TRBJ1-1,TRBV24-1,.,.,CATSAGGASLNTEAFF,TGTGCCACCAGTGCCGGGGGAGCTTCATTGAACACTGAAGCTTTCTTT
TRBJ1-2,TRBV6-1,.,.,CASSDAGQYYGYTF,TGTGCCAGCAGTGATGCCGGACAGTACTATGGCTACACCTTC
TRBJ2-1,TRBV9,.,.,CASSADSYNEQFF,TGTGCCAGCAGCGCGGACAGCTACAATGAGCAGTTCTTC
TRBJ1-1,TRBV29-1,.,.,CSSLGPNTEAFF,TGCAGCTCCTTGGGCCCGAACACTGAAGCTTTCTTT
TRBJ2-7,TRBV5-1,.,.,CASSLGDYEQYF,TGCGCCAGCAGCTTGGGAGACTACGAGCAGTACTTC
TRBJ2-5,TRBV13,.,.,CASSLGNGYQETQYF,TGTGCCAGCAGCTTAGGGAACGGGTACCAAGAGACCCAGTACTTC
TRBJ1-5,TRBV6-5,.,.,CASSVNRAPNQPQHF,TGTGCCAGCAGCGTGAACAGGGCACCGAATCAGCCCCAGCATTTT
TRBJ2-5,TRBV25-1,few,TRBD2,CASSLSGSSGTQYF,TGTGCCAGCAGTTTAAGCGGGAGTTCGGGGACCCAGTACTTC
TRBJ1-6,TRBV5-1,.,.,CASSVGQPNSPLHF,TGCGCCAGCAGCGTTGGACAGCCAAATTCACCCCTCCACTTT
TRBJ2-3,TRBV6-4,.,.,CASSDAPNSPDTQYF,TGTGCCAGCAGTGACGCTCCGAATAGCCCAGATACGCAGTATTTT
TRBJ2-1,TRBV24-1,.,.,CATSDFTPNKNEQFF,TGTGCCACCAGTGATTTCACCCCAAACAAGAATGAGCAGTTCTTC
TRBJ2-2,TRBV2,.,.,CASNQGSWGAGELFF,TGTGCCAGCAACCAAGGGAGTTGGGGGGCCGGGGAGCTGTTTTTT